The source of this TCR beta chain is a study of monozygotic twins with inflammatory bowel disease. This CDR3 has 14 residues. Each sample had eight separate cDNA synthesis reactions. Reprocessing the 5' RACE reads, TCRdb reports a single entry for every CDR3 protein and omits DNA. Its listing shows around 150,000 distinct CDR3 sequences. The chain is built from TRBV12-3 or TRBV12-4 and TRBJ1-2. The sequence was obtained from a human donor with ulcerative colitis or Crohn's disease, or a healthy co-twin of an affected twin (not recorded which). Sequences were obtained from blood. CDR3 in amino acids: CASSWRGRATGYTF.